Below, one TCR beta chain is given with its context. This clonotype was seen just once. The antigen this receptor binds is unknown. Base quality data are lacking; no much larger clone is found one base away. The record originates from a study of blood T cells in healthy people across ages (dated by TCRdb to between 2014 and 2017). General notes on the study: In model experiments, roughly one uniquely barcoded TCR beta cDNA molecule per two T cells was captured by template switching. Using deep sequencing normalized with unique cDNA molecular identifiers, the study measured how TCR beta repertoire diversity changes with age. The donors were split into four age groups: young (average about 15 years), middle-aged (39), aged (more than 55) and long-lived (more than 80). Donors of different ages were randomly distributed across sequencing lanes to avoid experimental bias. Two additional independent replicas of 1 million unique cDNA reads from the same blood draw were analyzed for two donors (one aged 18 to 29 and one aged 80 or older).

The receptor library was made with 5' RACE. A second PCR of about 7 to 12 cycles was performed with a sample-barcoded 5' primer and a J-beta primer mix. A template-switch 5' adaptor carrying 12 random nucleotides introduced a unique molecular identifier onto each TCR beta cDNA molecule. Each sample yielded at least 2.5 million CDR3-containing paired-end reads. The Mint cDNA synthesis kit, primed by a TRBC-specific oligonucleotide, was used to synthesize first-strand cDNA from all RNA. Following uracil-DNA glycosylase treatment, all cDNA underwent a first 18-cycle PCR with the universal primers M1SS and BC2_uni_R. On the study's bioinformatics: Each sample was normalized by randomly selecting 1 million high-quality reads, each carrying a distinct molecular identifier. Reads with shared molecular identifiers were discarded instead of being binned into consensus sequences. MiTCR, set to a Q25 quality threshold and the strictest error-elimination algorithm, was used for CDR3 identification, clonotype clustering and error correction. A nonparametric unseen species model with Euler transformation was used to estimate lower-bound total TCR beta diversity. TCRdb reprocessed the public reads (quality trimming at Q25 with fastp, clone calling with MiXCR) and kept in-frame beta chains. Each CDR3 protein gets just one entry, which takes the most common genes and DNA from the rows behind it. TCRdb's processing, not the authors' own work, is the source of the V and J calls. Recorded for this sample are roughly 1.9 million distinct CDR3 sequences; about two fifths of them occurred a single time. 23% of the sample belongs to the ten largest clones.

The donors were a few dozen Caucasian individuals from Russia, aged 6 to 90 years, who were systemically healthy. Around 10 milliliters of peripheral blood were drawn from each donor into EDTA-treated Vacutainer tubes. PBMCs were isolated by Ficoll-Paque density-gradient centrifugation, with at least 6.5 million obtained per sample. Trizol reagent was used to extract total RNA from the PBMCs, yielding at least 5 micrograms per sample. The percentages of naive CD45RAhigh/CD27high T cells were determined by flow cytometry on a PBMC aliquot from every donor. Study-wide findings and limitations: Compared with the aged group, the long-lived group had more naive CD4+ T cells, fewer expanded clones and increased TCR diversity, suggesting age selection. Observed TCR beta diversity correlated strongly with the percentage of naive T cells measured by flow cytometry. Observed TCR beta diversity per million T cells fell roughly linearly with age, and a significant reduction was already apparent by age around 40. Estimates of total diversity based on one million sequenced T cells were considered lower bounds and underestimates. Donor CMV infection status was unknown, potentially confounding age-related changes in expanded clonotypes. Bulk unsorted PBMC profiling prevented conclusive comparison of naive and antigen-experienced compartments.

From a lookup of the germline V gene (reference sequence), CDR1 and CDR2 are SEHNR and FQNEAQ. The CDR3 goes from the cysteine to the phenylalanine over 14 residues. CDR3 DNA only is kept here, 42 bases in frame from base 1. Trimming removed 3 bases from V and 9 bases from J; the gene matches leave 7 bases unexplained. Material: blood. The chain is encoded by TRBV7-9 joined to TRBJ1-1; 10 of the junction bases match TRBD1. The sequence derives from a human donor in good health. CDR3 reads: CASSFSGTGDKAFF. The nucleotides read TGTGCCAGCAGCTTCTCCGGGACAGGGGATAAAGCTTTCTTT.